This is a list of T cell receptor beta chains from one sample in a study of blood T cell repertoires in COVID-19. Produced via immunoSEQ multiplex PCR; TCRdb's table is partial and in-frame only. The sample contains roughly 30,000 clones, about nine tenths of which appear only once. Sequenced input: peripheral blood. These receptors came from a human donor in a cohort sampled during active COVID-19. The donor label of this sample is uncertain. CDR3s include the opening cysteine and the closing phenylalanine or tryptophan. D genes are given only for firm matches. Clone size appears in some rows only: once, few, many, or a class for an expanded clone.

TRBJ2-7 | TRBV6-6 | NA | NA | CASRGRSYEQYF | TGTGCCAGCAGGGGGCGATCCTACGAGCAGTACTTC
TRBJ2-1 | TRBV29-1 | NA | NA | CSVDGSSYNEQFF | TGCAGCGTTGACGGGAGCTCCTACAATGAGCAGTTCTTC
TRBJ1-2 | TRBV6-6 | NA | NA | CASSYSNGDGYTF | TGTGCCAGCAGTTACTCGAACGGTGATGGCTACACCTTC
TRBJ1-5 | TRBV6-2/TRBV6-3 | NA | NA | CASSLGNQPQHF | TGTGCCAGCAGTTTAGGCAATCAGCCCCAGCATTTT
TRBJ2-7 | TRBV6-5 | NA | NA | CASRSIMSGLYEQYF | TGTGCCAGCAGATCAATAATGAGCGGGTTGTACGAGCAGTACTTC
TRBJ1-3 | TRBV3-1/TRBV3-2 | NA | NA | CASSARQATGNTIYF | TGTGCCAGCAGCGCACGGCAAGCGACTGGAAACACCATATATTTT
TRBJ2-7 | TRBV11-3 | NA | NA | CASSFGDSYEQYF | TGTGCCAGCAGCTTTGGAGACAGCTACGAGCAGTACTTC
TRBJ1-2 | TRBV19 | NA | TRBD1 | CASSIPRTGLDGYTF | TGTGCCAGTAGTATCCCCCGGACAGGCTTGGATGGCTACACCTTC
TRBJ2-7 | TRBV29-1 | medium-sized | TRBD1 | CSALYRGAYEQYF | TGCAGCGCCCTCTACAGGGGGGCCTACGAGCAGTACTTC
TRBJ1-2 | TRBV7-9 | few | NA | CASSLGSGPNYGYTF | TGTGCCAGCAGCTTAGGGTCAGGGCCTAACTATGGCTACACCTTC
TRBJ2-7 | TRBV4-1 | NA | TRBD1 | CASSQGTGGSYEQYF | TGCGCCAGCAGCCAAGGAACAGGGGGCTCCTACGAGCAGTACTTC
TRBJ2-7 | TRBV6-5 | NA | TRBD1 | CASSRQGIYEQYF | TGTGCCAGCAGCCGACAGGGAATCTACGAGCAGTACTTC
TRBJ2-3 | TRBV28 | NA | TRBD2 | CASSSGLAGNTDTQYF | TGTGCCAGCAGTTCCGGACTAGCGGGAAACACAGATACGCAGTATTTT
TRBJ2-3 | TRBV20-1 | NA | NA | CSASEAGRGTDTQYF | TGCAGTGCTAGTGAAGCGGGTAGGGGTACAGATACGCAGTATTTT
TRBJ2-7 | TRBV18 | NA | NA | CASSPWQGGASSTYEQYF | TGTGCCAGCTCACCCTGGCAGGGGGGCGCGTCCTCAACCTACGAGCAGTACTTC
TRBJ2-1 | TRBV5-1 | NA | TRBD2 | CASSPGLAGSFYNEQFF | TGCGCCAGCAGCCCGGGACTAGCGGGGTCCTTCTACAATGAGCAGTTCTTC
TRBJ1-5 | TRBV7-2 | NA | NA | CASSLFGDQPQHF | TGTGCCAGCAGCTTATTCGGGGATCAGCCCCAGCATTTT
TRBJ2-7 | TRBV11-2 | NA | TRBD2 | CASSLAGGPRNEQYF | TGTGCCAGCAGCTTGGCGGGGGGGCCTAGAAACGAGCAGTACTTC
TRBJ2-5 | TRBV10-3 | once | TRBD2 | CAISGLAGGLQETQYF | TGTGCCATCAGTGGTCTAGCGGGGGGCCTTCAAGAGACCCAGTACTTC
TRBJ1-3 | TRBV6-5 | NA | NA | CASSYIRGSGNTIYF | TGTGCCAGCAGTTACATCAGGGGCTCTGGAAACACCATATATTTT
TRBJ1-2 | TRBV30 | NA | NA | CAWSTGSGNYGYTF | TGTGCCTGGTCCACAGGGTCGGGCAACTATGGCTACACCTTC
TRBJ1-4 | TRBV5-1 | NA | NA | CASSAGVGVRTNEKLFF | TGCGCCAGCAGCGCTGGGGTAGGGGTACGGACTAATGAAAAACTGTTTTTT
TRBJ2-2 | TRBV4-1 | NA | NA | CASSPRVALSGELFF | TGCGCCAGCAGCCCTCGTGTAGCCCTATCCGGGGAGCTGTTTTTT
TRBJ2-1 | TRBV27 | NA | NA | CASKLGQSSYNEQFF | TGTGCCAGTAAGTTGGGGCAGAGCTCCTACAATGAGCAGTTCTTC
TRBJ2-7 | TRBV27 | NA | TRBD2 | CASSPRAGFYEQYF | TGTGCCAGCAGTCCACGAGCGGGATTTTACGAGCAGTACTTC
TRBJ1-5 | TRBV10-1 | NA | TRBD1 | CASSEKRTGCFVDQPQHF | TGCGCCAGCAGTGAAAAGCGGACAGGGTGTTTCGTTGATCAGCCCCAGCATTTT
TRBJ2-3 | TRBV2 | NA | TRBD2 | CASSGKGPTSGYTDTQYF | TGTGCCAGCAGTGGGAAGGGGCCGACTAGCGGGTACACAGATACGCAGTATTTT
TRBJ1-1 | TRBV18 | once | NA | CASSPEANTEAFF | TGTGCCAGCTCACCCGAAGCGAACACTGAAGCTTTCTTT
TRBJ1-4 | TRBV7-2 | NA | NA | CASSFSINEKLFF | TGTGCCAGCAGCTTTAGCATTAATGAAAAACTGTTTTTT
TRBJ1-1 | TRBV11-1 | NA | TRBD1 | CASSRGQGVTEAFF | TGTGCCAGCAGCAGGGGACAGGGAGTCACTGAAGCTTTCTTT
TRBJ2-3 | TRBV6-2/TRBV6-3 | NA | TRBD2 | CASSSQRGARRTDTQYF | TGTGCCAGCAGTTCCCAGCGGGGGGCTCGCCGCACAGATACGCAGTATTTT
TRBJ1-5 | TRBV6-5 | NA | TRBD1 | CASREGTVSNQPQHF | TGTGCCAGCAGGGAGGGGACAGTTAGCAATCAGCCCCAGCATTTT
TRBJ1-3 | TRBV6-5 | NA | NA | CASSRGHYSGNTIYF | TGTGCCAGCAGTAGAGGACACTACTCTGGAAACACCATATATTTT
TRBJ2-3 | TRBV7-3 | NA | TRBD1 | CASSLDRVGDTQYF | TGTGCCAGCAGCCTTGACAGGGTTGGAGATACGCAGTATTTT
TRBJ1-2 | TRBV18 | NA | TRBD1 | CASSNRDRGRRGYGYTF | TGTGCCAGCTCGAACCGGGACAGGGGGCGCAGGGGCTATGGCTACACCTTC
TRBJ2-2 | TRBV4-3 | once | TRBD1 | CASSQVEQTGSNTGELFF | TGCGCCAGCAGCCAAGTAGAACAGACAGGGTCGAACACCGGGGAGCTGTTTTTT
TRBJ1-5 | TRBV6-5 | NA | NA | CASRLDYSNQPQHF | TGTGCCAGTCGTCTAGATTATAGCAATCAGCCCCAGCATTTT
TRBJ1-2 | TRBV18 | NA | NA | CASSPSIGVHGYTF | TGTGCCAGCTCACCAAGTATAGGAGTACATGGCTACACCTTC
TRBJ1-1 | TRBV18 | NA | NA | CASSPSTVNTEAFF | TGTGCCAGCTCACCGTCAACGGTGAACACTGAAGCTTTCTTT
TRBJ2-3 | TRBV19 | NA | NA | CASSMETGTDTQYF | TGTGCCAGTAGTATGGAGACAGGCACAGATACGCAGTATTTT
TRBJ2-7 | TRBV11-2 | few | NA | CASSRRLDSYEQYF | TGTGCCAGCAGCCGCCGACTAGACTCCTACGAGCAGTACTTC
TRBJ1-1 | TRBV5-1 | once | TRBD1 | CASSLGTGQTEAFF | TGCGCCAGCAGCTTGGGGACAGGGCAAACTGAAGCTTTCTTT
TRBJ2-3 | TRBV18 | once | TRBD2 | CASSPLLRGGAEDTQYF | TGTGCCAGCTCACCACTTTTACGCGGGGGGGCTGAAGATACGCAGTATTTT
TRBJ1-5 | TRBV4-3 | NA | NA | CASSPGGEQPQHF | TGCGCCAGCAGCCCAGGAGGTGAACAGCCCCAGCATTTT
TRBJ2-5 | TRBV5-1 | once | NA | CASSLTGTSQETQYF | TGCGCCAGCAGCCTGACGGGGACATCTCAAGAGACCCAGTACTTC
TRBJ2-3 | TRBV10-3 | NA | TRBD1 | CAIRSGTGGLADTQYF | TGTGCCATCAGATCCGGGACAGGGGGCCTCGCAGATACGCAGTATTTT
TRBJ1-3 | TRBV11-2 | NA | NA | CASSLGPTGSTGNTIYF | TGTGCCAGCAGCTTAGGCCCGACAGGATCTACTGGAAACACCATATATTTT
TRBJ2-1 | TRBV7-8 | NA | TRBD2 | CASSYAGTRGLGEQFF | TGTGCCAGCAGCTACGCCGGGACTAGGGGATTGGGTGAGCAGTTCTTC
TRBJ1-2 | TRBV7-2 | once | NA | CASSLRGPTNYGYTF | TGTGCCAGCAGCTTAAGAGGGCCTACTAACTATGGCTACACCTTC
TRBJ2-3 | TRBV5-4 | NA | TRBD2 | CASSTPTSGVKDTQYF | TGTGCCAGCAGCACCCCGACTAGCGGGGTAAAGGATACGCAGTATTTT
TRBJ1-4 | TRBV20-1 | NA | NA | CSALSGEKLFF | TGCAGTGCTCTAAGCGGTGAAAAACTGTTTTTT
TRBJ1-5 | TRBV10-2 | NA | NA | CASSDGGNQPQHF | TGCGCCAGCAGTGACGGGGGAAATCAGCCCCAGCATTTT
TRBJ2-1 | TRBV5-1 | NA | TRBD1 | CASSLEGQGGYNEQFF | TGCGCCAGCAGCTTGGAGGGACAGGGGGGCTACAATGAGCAGTTCTTC
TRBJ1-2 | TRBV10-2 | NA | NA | CASSEVNYGYTF | TGCGCCAGCAGTGAGGTAAACTATGGCTACACCTTC
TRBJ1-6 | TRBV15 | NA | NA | CATSTGQGNSPLHF | TGTGCCACCAGTACGGGACAAGGGAATTCACCCCTCCACTTT
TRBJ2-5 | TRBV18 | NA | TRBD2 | CASSPPAGGLVGETQYF | TGTGCCAGCTCACCACCGGCGGGGGGCCTCGTTGGGGAGACCCAGTACTTC
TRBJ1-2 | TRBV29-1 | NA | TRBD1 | CSVVDRGQGGYTF | TGCAGCGTTGTAGACAGGGGGCAGGGTGGCTACACCTTC